This T cell receptor (beta chain) was sequenced during a study of control samples from healthy donors and cancer patients. The protocol was immunoSEQ multiplex PCR, while the TCRdb copy is restricted to in-frame clones and leaves out a portion. The table has 170,000 or so clones, 80% to 95% seen once. From germline, CDR1 is SGHRS and CDR2 YFSETQ. Deletions cut 2 bases from V and 2 bases from J, with 6 bases between. This CDR3 spans 13 amino acids. The specimen sequenced was blood. The rearrangement links TRBV5-1 to TRBJ2-3; D remains unclear. This TCR was recovered from a woman aged 40 to 55 in good health. The CDR3 protein is CASSFPHTDTQYF. Written as DNA, the CDR3 is TGCGCCAGCAGCTTCCCGCACACAGATACGCAGTATTTT.